This T cell receptor beta chain is drawn from a study of T cells in Graves' hyperthyroidism and ophthalmopathy. Whole-study results and caveats: Most thyroid clonotypes with frequency above 0.001 were detected in blood.

This clonotype was counted many times. The target antigen is unknown. The CDR3 regions of TCR beta were amplified from RNA transcripts. A first-round RT-PCR of the TCR CDR3 used the HTBI primer set. Using its own MiXCR run on the multiplex PCR reads, TCRdb lists one record per CDR3 protein. This repertoire shows about 300,000 distinct CDR3 sequences, more than 10% found once; its top ten account for 6.5% to 10%. The CDR3 runs 15 residues. Germline V lookup: CDR1 SGHAT, CDR2 FQNNGV. V was shortened by 8 bases and J by 6 bases, with 20 bases between the two germline ends. The sequence was obtained from a woman in her thirties with Graves' hyperthyroidism that later progressed to Graves' ophthalmopathy. Sequencing was done on a sample of blood. The chain has TRBV11-2 and TRBJ2-1, with TRBD2 as a possible D gene (5 bases). The DNA of the CDR3 is TGTGCCAGCCGACACTGGGAGCTACCGAGCAATGAGCAGTTCTTC. It yields the protein CASRHWELPSNEQFF.